This TCR beta chain was retrieved from a study of T cell responses to AZD1222 COVID-19 vaccine. General observations from the study: Mostly white British, mostly female donors; authors suggested clonal diversity may be underestimated. None of the repertoires were sampled until the peak T cell response had passed.

Comment on this clone: Its antigen is undetermined.

Profiling relied on immunoSEQ multiplex PCR, and the TCRdb table lists in-frame clones only, not all of them. The sample lists more than 70,000 clones, nearly 90% seen once, with approximately 1.3% in the top ten. Trimming stripped 1 base from V and 1 base from J, with 10 bases between. This CDR3 comprises 14 residues. The germline CDR1 and CDR2 sequences are SQVTM and ANQGSEA. J is TRBJ1-1 and V is TRBV29-1; D may be TRBD1 (5 bases). The clonotype originates from an adult who received the AZD1222 COVID-19 vaccine. The sequencing used peripheral blood, collected 28 days after the second AZD1222 dose. The CDR3 spells CSVEGRRANTEAFF. In DNA, the CDR3 is TGCAGCGTTGAAGGGCGCAGGGCGAACACTGAAGCTTTCTTT.